These 23 T cell receptor beta chains were sequenced from one sample in a study of immune evolution from preneoplasia to lung adenocarcinoma (dated by TCRdb to the early 2020s). Libraries were prepared through the immunoSEQ multiplex PCR assay. TCRdb holds this immuneACCESS table with in-frame rearrangements only. Some clones are missing; in checked studies, unresolved V genes explain under half, and the rest has no known cause. This sample holds 9,000 to 13,000 clones; 80% to 90% were observed only once. 3% to 4% of the sample rests with the top ten. The sequencing sample was made of FFPE invasive lung adenocarcinoma tissue. The cell subset or site label here, explained by the study, means: frankly invasive lung adenocarcinoma (ADC). Every receptor here comes from a person between 65 and 79 years old with invasive lung adenocarcinoma.

The chain carries TRBV5-1 and TRBJ1-2; TRBD1 might be the D (5 bases). This CDR3 region has 14 residues. Germline V lookup: CDR1 SGHRS, CDR2 YFSETQ. Trimming took off 0 bases at V and 3 bases at J, with 9 bases between the two ends. CDR3 sequence reads: CASSLGTNDYGYTF. CDR3 coding DNA: TGCGCCAGCAGCTTGGGGACAAATGACTATGGCTACACCTTC.

In nucleotides, the CDR3 is TGTGCCAGCAGCGTAAAACCGGGGGCCGACAATGAGCAGTTCTTC. Translation gives CASSVKPGADNEQFF. The J gene is TRBJ2-1, the V gene TRBV9, with D perhaps matching TRBD1 or TRBD2 (6 bases each). The V end was cut by 1 base, the J end by 5 bases, with 13 bases between. Germline V gives CDR1 SGDLS, CDR2 YYNGEE. The CDR3 covers 15 residues.

This clone was recorded once. The gene calls are TRBV4-2 and TRBJ2-2; a possible D gene is TRBD2 (6 bases). The CDR3 covers 16 residues. Trimming pared 3 bases from V and 2 bases from J, leaving 13 bases between. Germline loops: CDR1 LGHNA, CDR2 YNFKEQ. The CDR3 reads CASSQSSGDNTGELFF. The CDR3 DNA reads TGTGCCAGCAGCCAGAGTAGCGGAGACAACACCGGGGAGCTGTTTTTT.

This chain joins TRBV4-2 and TRBJ1-5; D call uncertain. This CDR3 is built from 15 residues. The germline V and J ends were trimmed by 0 bases and 2 bases, with 8 bases remaining between them. Germline V gene data show CDR1 as LGHNA and CDR2 as YNFKEQ. The CDR3 nucleotides are TGTGCCAGCAGCCAAGAAAATGCCCGCAATCAGCCCCAGCATTTT. This codes for CASSQENARNQPQHF.

This clone has only one observation. The chain employs TRBV6-5 and TRBJ1-2; D may be TRBD1 (5 bases). V lost 4 bases to trimming and J lost 6 bases, with 18 bases between them. There are 15 residues in the CDR3. Germline CDR1 reads MNHEY; CDR2 reads SVGAGI. The DNA of the CDR3 is TGTGCCAGCAGTTCCGGGGGTGGCGGTACACATGGCTACACCTTC. This encodes CASSSGGGGTHGYTF.

J is TRBJ2-3 and V is TRBV2, with 13 nucleotides matching TRBD2. The V segment lost 9 bases and the J segment 4 bases; nucleotides outside the gene matches: 10. CDR1 and CDR2 from the germline V gene are SNHLY and FYNNEI. CDR3 size: 16 residues. The CDR3 bases are TGTGCCAGTCCAGGGACTAGCGGGACCACATCAGATACGCAGTATTTT. This encodes CASPGTSGTTSDTQYF.

The chain is built from TRBV6-6 and TRBJ1-2, with D unclear. Trimming cost V 7 bases and J 8 bases, with 14 bases left between them. The germline V gene encodes CDR1 MNHNY and CDR2 SVGAGI (reference sequence). The CDR3 runs 12 residues. The CDR3 sequence is CASTLDLSGYTF. In DNA form, the CDR3 reads TGTGCCAGCACCCTAGACCTCTCCGGCTACACCTTC.

The V and J genes are TRBV15 and TRBJ1-1; D possibly corresponds to TRBD1 (5 bases). The CDR3 sequence is 13 residues long. The germline V gene encodes CDR1 LNHNV and CDR2 YYDKDF (reference sequence). V lost 0 bases to trimming and J lost 3 bases, with 5 bases between them. CDR3 in amino acids: CATSREGDTEAFF. DNA of the CDR3: TGTGCCACCAGCAGAGAAGGGGACACTGAAGCTTTCTTT.

The chain recombines TRBV29-1 with TRBJ1-1, with D unclear. Germline V gives CDR1 SQVTM, CDR2 ANQGSEA. Trimming shortened V by 4 bases and J by 3 bases, and 12 bases separated the two germline ends. The CDR3 loop spans 13 amino acids. As DNA, the CDR3 is TGCAGCGTTGTTGGTCGAGGCGACACTGAAGCTTTCTTT. Encoded protein: CSVVGRGDTEAFF.

This chain joins TRBV19 and TRBJ2-7; 10 bases are a match to TRBD1. This CDR3 comprises 15 residues. The V gene end was trimmed by 5 bases and the J gene end by 3 bases; junction bases not matched to a gene: 7. CDR1 LNHDA and CDR2 SQIVND come from the germline V gene (reference sequence). The CDR3 DNA reads as TGTGCCAGTAGTGCCGGGACAGGGGATGGCTACGAGCAGTACTTC. Amino acids: CASSAGTGDGYEQYF.

This clone was seen only once. The CDR3 here is CASSFAGQGNNEQFF. The CDR3 nucleotides read TGTGCCAGCAGTTTCGCGGGACAGGGAAACAATGAGCAGTTCTTC. The chain employs TRBV27 and TRBJ2-1; 9 positions agree with TRBD1. The J segment lost 5 bases and the V segment lost 3 bases, leaving 5 bases of the junction unmatched. Germline CDR1 is MNHEY and CDR2 is SMNVEV (reference sequence). The CDR3 contains 15 residues.

J is TRBJ2-3 and V is TRBV28; 11 nucleotides match TRBD2. Germline CDR1 and CDR2: MDHEN and SYDVKM. This CDR3 has 14 amino acids. The trim removed 6 bases at V and 4 bases at J, leaving 3 bases unmatched. The CDR3 loop reads CASRLAGGADTQYF. The DNA of the CDR3 is TGTGCCAGCAGGTTAGCGGGAGGGGCAGATACGCAGTATTTT.

The chain has TRBV28 and TRBJ2-5; D uncertain. Germline CDR1 MDHEN, CDR2 SYDVKM. V lost 3 bases and J 1 base, leaving 6 bases between the germline ends. CDR3 length: 13 amino acids. The CDR3 protein is CASSFGTQETQYF. CDR3 DNA: TGTGCCAGCAGTTTCGGTACCCAAGAGACCCAGTACTTC.

This clone was seen a single time. The gene calls are TRBV29-1 and TRBJ1-3; D may be TRBD1 (6 bases). The CDR3 consists of 12 residues. Germline V gene lookup returns CDR1 SQVTM and CDR2 ANQGSEA. Trimming pared 4 bases from V and 6 bases from J, leaving 10 bases between. CDR3 loop: CSVAQGLNTIYF. CDR3 coding DNA: TGCAGCGTTGCGCAGGGGCTAAACACCATATATTTT.

This clone was observed a single time. The V gene is TRBV18, the J gene TRBJ2-3, with 7 bases lining up with TRBD1. This CDR3 has 14 amino acids. Germline assignment: CDR1 KGHSH and CDR2 LQKENI. With V trimmed by 5 bases and J by 4 bases, 6 bases remained unmatched. CDR3 DNA: TGTGCCAGCTCAGTCTCGACAGGGCCAGATACGCAGTATTTT. It translates to CASSVSTGPDTQYF.

This clone was seen only once. This rearrangement joins TRBV11-2 to TRBJ1-2, with 8 nucleotides matching TRBD1. This CDR3 comprises 14 residues. Losses at the gene ends were 2 bases for V and 5 bases for J; bases not matched to a gene: 4. Germline V gene lookup returns CDR1 SGHAT and CDR2 FQNNGV. CDR3 loop: CASSLTGTGYGYTF. CDR3 coding DNA: TGTGCCAGCAGCTTAACCGGGACAGGATATGGCTACACCTTC.

J is TRBJ2-7 and V is TRBV28, with a tentative D call TRBD2 (6 bases). This CDR3 region has 14 residues. Germline V lookup: CDR1 MDHEN, CDR2 SYDVKM. V was shortened by 2 bases and J by 6 bases, with 14 bases between the two germline ends. Written as DNA, the CDR3 is TGTGCCAGCAGTTTAGGCGGGGTTCCGGTCGAGCAGTACTTC. It is translated as CASSLGGVPVEQYF.

Only one count was recorded for this clone. V is TRBV9 and J is TRBJ2-5; D unclear. The germline V and J ends were trimmed by 0 bases and 2 bases, with 8 bases remaining between them. There are 14 residues in the CDR3. CDR1 and CDR2 from the germline V gene are SGDLS and YYNGEE. This CDR3 is CASSVGAVQETQYF. DNA of the CDR3: TGTGCCAGCAGCGTAGGCGCAGTACAAGAGACCCAGTACTTC.

This clone was observed a handful of times. The rearrangement uses TRBV4-2 and TRBJ1-1, with D unresolved. Per germline, CDR1 LGHNA and CDR2 YNFKEQ. This CDR3 contains 18 residues. Between the trimmed V and J ends, which lost 1 base and 6 bases, there was a span of 24 bases. The CDR3 spells CASSQGGGSLGRDAEAFF. The CDR3 DNA follows: TGTGCCAGCAGCCAAGGGGGAGGATCACTCGGCCGCGATGCTGAAGCTTTCTTT.

This clone was picked up one time. The chain has TRBV28 and TRBJ1-5, with a weak D call TRBD1 (5 bases). Germline CDR1 MDHEN, CDR2 SYDVKM. The CDR3 runs 14 residues. The V end was cut by 4 bases, the J end by 10 bases, with 17 bases between. The CDR3 nucleotides read TGTGCCAGCAGTTACCGGGACCTTCTGGTTCCCCAGCATTTT. It translates to CASSYRDLLVPQHF. Based on the CDR3 plus reference TRBV28 and TRBJ1-5, the full variable domain is DVKVTQSSRYLVKRTGEKVFLECVQDMDHENMFWYRQDPGLGLRLIYFSYDVKMKEKGDIPEGYSVSREKKERFSLILESASTNQTSMYLCASSYRDLLVPQHFGDGTRLSIL.

This clone appeared a single time. The V call is TRBV6-1, the J call TRBJ1-5, with 9 bases identical to TRBD1. The CDR3 has 14 residues. In germline, CDR1 is MNHNS, CDR2 SASEGT. The V segment lost 6 bases and the J segment 3 bases; nucleotides outside the gene matches: 3. CDR3 residues: CASRQGAYNQPQHF. The CDR3, as DNA: TGTGCCAGCAGACAGGGGGCCTACAATCAGCCCCAGCATTTT.

The chain recombines TRBV7-8 with TRBJ1-5; 7 bases map to TRBD1. Germline CDR1 is SGHVS and CDR2 is FQNEAQ. This CDR3 is 15 amino acids long. V was clipped by 3 bases and J by 2 bases; unmatched bases: 4. The CDR3 is CASSFNGQGNQPQHF. DNA for the CDR3: TGTGCCAGCAGCTTCAACGGACAGGGCAATCAGCCCCAGCATTTT.

This clone was detected once. The chain combines TRBV6-6 with TRBJ1-2; a weak D match, TRBD1 (6 bases). V gave up 0 bases and J gave up 4 bases, with 9 bases separating them. CDR1 is MNHNY, CDR2 SVGAGI, per germline (reference sequence). CDR3 length equals 14 residues. This CDR3 reads CASSYSQGSYGYTF. Here the CDR3 DNA reads TGTGCCAGCAGTTACTCGCAGGGGAGCTATGGCTACACCTTC.